These T cell receptor beta chains were read from a single sample in a study of cytomegalovirus exposure and HLA in healthy donors. Measured with immunoSEQ multiplex PCR; TCRdb has only the in-frame clones, and not every one. The sample comprises 100,000 to 150,000 clones, about 79% of which are singletons, and roughly 3% rests with the top ten. Sequenced material: PBMCs. The receptors were gathered from a man aged 50 or older in good health and CMV-seronegative. The CDR3 runs from the conserved cysteine through the conserved F or W. D genes are given only for firm matches.

j_call d_call v_call cdr3_aa cdr3_nt
TRBJ1-3 TRBD1 TRBV5-1 CASSGGTADNTIYF TGCGCCAGCAGCGGAGGGACAGCGGACAACACCATATATTTT
TRBJ2-7 TRBD1 TRBV2 CASSERTGIYEQYF TGTGCCAGCAGTGAACGGACAGGCATCTACGAGCAGTACTTC
TRBJ1-5 TRBD1 TRBV6-5 CASSYNRGSGQPQHF TGTGCCAGCAGTTACAACAGGGGTTCTGGGCAGCCCCAGCATTTT
TRBJ1-1 . TRBV6-4 CASSDGGVGTEAFF TGTGCCAGCAGTGACGGGGGGGTGGGTACTGAAGCTTTCTTT
TRBJ1-4 . TRBV2 CASRGQMIREKLFF TGTGCCAGCAGAGGACAGATGATACGGGAAAAACTGTTTTTT
TRBJ2-5 TRBD1 TRBV7-9 CASSSSGGTGQETQYF TGTGCCAGCAGCTCCAGCGGCGGGACAGGCCAAGAGACCCAGTACTTC
TRBJ1-1 TRBD1 TRBV4-1 CASSQRGGPEAFF TGCGCCAGCAGCCAACGAGGGGGCCCTGAAGCTTTCTTT
TRBJ1-3 . TRBV28 CASNVLGNTIYF TGTGCCAGCAATGTACTTGGAAACACCATATATTTT
TRBJ1-2 . TRBV6-1 CASSEGRESTGYTF TGTGCCAGCAGTGAAGGTCGGGAGTCCACTGGCTACACCTTC
TRBJ1-4 TRBD1 TRBV7-9 CASSPRQGTNEKLFF TGTGCCAGCAGCCCTAGACAGGGCACTAATGAAAAACTGTTTTTT
TRBJ2-6 . TRBV19 CASSALFMGANVLTF TGTGCCAGTAGTGCGCTTTTTATGGGGGCCAACGTCCTGACTTTC
TRBJ2-7 TRBD1 TRBV7-2 CASSSHGTVAWQYF TGTGCCAGCAGCTCACACGGGACAGTTGCGTGGCAGTACTTC
TRBJ1-6 . TRBV5-6 CASSLRGSPLHF TGTGCCAGCAGCTTGAGGGGTTCACCCCTCCACTTT